Below are 27 T cell receptor beta chains sequenced from a single sample in a study of cytomegalovirus exposure and HLA in healthy donors. In the PCR, 60 Vbeta and 13 Jbeta primers were used. Sequenced by immunoSEQ multiplex PCR; TCRdb stores in-frame clones only, minus some. The sample lists tens of thousands of clones; under 75% were seen once. The specimen was PBMCs. Receptors originate from a human donor in good health.

This clone was counted between two and nine times. The V gene is TRBV19, the J gene TRBJ2-2; maybe TRBD1 (6 bases). Trimming shortened V by 5 bases and J by 4 bases, and 20 bases separated the two germline ends. The CDR3 has 17 residues. Germline V CDR1 and CDR2: LNHDA, SQIVND (reference sequence). CDR3 sequence: CASSQRGTRIGTGELFF. The CDR3 DNA reads as TGTGCCAGTAGTCAACGAGGGACAAGGATAGGCACCGGGGAGCTGTTTTTT.

The chain's CDR3 is CASSTGQGRQPQHF. The CDR3 DNA reads TGTGCCAGCAGCACGGGACAGGGCCGCCAGCCCCAGCATTTT. The rearrangement uses TRBV7-2 and TRBJ1-5; 9 positions match TRBD1. J lost 7 bases, V lost 5 bases, and 6 bases had no gene match. Germline V gives CDR1 SGHTA, CDR2 FQGNSA. This CDR3 is 14 amino acids long. The full variable domain, its missing parts supplied by reference TRBV7-2 and TRBJ1-5, is GAGVSQSPSNKVTEKGKDVELRCDPISGHTALYWYRQSLGQGLEFLIYFQGNSAPDKSGLPSDRFSAERTGGSVSTLTIQRTQQEDSAVYLCASSTGQGRQPQHFGDGTRLSIL.

The rearrangement joins TRBV2 to TRBJ1-2; D not resolved. Trimming took off 0 bases at V and 14 bases at J, with 13 bases between the two ends. CDR3 size: 12 residues. The germline V gene has CDR1 SNHLY and CDR2 FYNNEI. The DNA for the CDR3 is TGTGCCAGCAGTGAAGCAGAACAGAGAAGGACCTTC. Translating gives CASSEAEQRRTF.

Details on this clone: Other nucleotide sequences from this sample produce the same CDR3. The chain combines TRBV2 with TRBJ2-6, with D possibly being TRBD2 (7 bases). CDR3 length: 14 residues. From germline, CDR1 is SNHLY and CDR2 FYNNEI. Trimming took off 11 bases at V and 1 base at J, with 12 bases between the two ends. The CDR3 DNA reads as TGTGCCCGGAGGGGGGGGTCTGGGGCCAACGTCCTGACTTTC. Residues: CARRGGSGANVLTF.

This chain uses TRBV9 with TRBJ2-7, with a tentative D call TRBD1 (6 bases). Germline-derived CDR1 and CDR2 are SGDLS and YYNGEE. This CDR3 is built from 14 residues. The V gene lost 3 bases and the J gene lost 2 bases, with 12 bases spanning the gap. CDR3 bases: TGTGCCAGCAGCGCCGGGGACACGGCCTACGAGCAGTACTTC. Amino acids: CASSAGDTAYEQYF.

This sequence joins TRBV5-1 and TRBJ2-5, with TRBD1 identical over 8 bases. The CDR3 consists of 15 residues. The germline V gene has CDR1 SGHRS and CDR2 YFSETQ. V lost 0 bases to trimming and J lost 5 bases; unmatched junction nucleotides: 6. In DNA, the CDR3 is TGCGCCAGCAGCTTGGTAACAGGGGGTTTGGAGACCCAGTACTTC. Translation: CASSLVTGGLETQYF.

The V gene is TRBV27, the J gene TRBJ1-2; D is uncertain. Germline CDR1 MNHEY, CDR2 SMNVEV (reference sequence). The CDR3 spans 15 residues. V was clipped by 0 bases and J by 4 bases, with 12 bases between them. The CDR3: CASSLSATSIYGYTF. The CDR3 DNA sequence: TGTGCCAGCAGTTTATCGGCGACAAGTATCTATGGCTACACCTTC.

V is TRBV7-9 and J is TRBJ1-1; 7 bases match TRBD1. The CDR3 totals 15 residues. Germline CDR1 is SEHNR and CDR2 is FQNEAQ (reference sequence). J gave up 1 base and V 5 bases, and 7 bases lay outside the gene matches. CDR3 sequence reads: CASSPRTGKNTEAFF. Written as DNA, the CDR3 is TGTGCCAGCAGCCCCCGGACAGGAAAGAACACTGAAGCTTTCTTT.

This clone has only a few counts. This chain links TRBV29-1 with TRBJ2-7; D possibly corresponds to TRBD1 (5 bases). Germline lookup yields CDR1 SQVTM and CDR2 ANQGSEA. CDR3 length: 11 residues. Between the trimmed V and J ends, which lost 4 bases and 6 bases, there was a span of 10 bases. In nucleotides, the CDR3 is TGCAGCGTTGCGGGCAGGGCCGAGCAGTACTTC. Residues: CSVAGRAEQYF.

The chain carries TRBV2 and TRBJ2-7; 10 nucleotides agree with TRBD1. The germline V gene has CDR1 SNHLY and CDR2 FYNNEI. With 10 bases clipped from V and 1 base from J, the junction kept 13 bases outside the gene matches. The CDR3 covers 16 residues. The CDR3 loop is CATMQRRDRGSYEQYF. The CDR3 nucleotides are TGTGCCACCATGCAACGCCGGGACAGGGGATCCTACGAGCAGTACTTC. The complete variable domain, with remaining parts taken from reference TRBV2 and TRBJ2-7, reads EPEVTQTPSHQVTQMGQEVILRCVPISNHLYFYWYRQILGQKVEFLVSFYNNEISEKSEIFDDQFSVERPDGSNFTLKIRSTKLEDSAMYFCATMQRRDRGSYEQYFGPGTRLTVT.

The chain is built from TRBV30 and TRBJ1-2; 10 nucleotides agree with TRBD1. The CDR3 contains 17 residues. J gave up 5 bases and V 2 bases, and 14 bases lay outside the gene matches. From germline, CDR1 is GTSNPN and CDR2 SVGIG (reference sequence). CDR3 sequence reads: CAWSRPGTGELRYGYTF. The CDR3 DNA reads TGTGCCTGGAGTCGTCCCGGGACAGGGGAATTACGGTATGGCTACACCTTC.

V is TRBV6-6 and J is TRBJ1-1; 7 nucleotides align to TRBD1. Germline CDR1 MNHNY, CDR2 SVGAGI (reference sequence). CDR3 length equals 15 residues. V gave up 7 bases and J gave up 4 bases; unmatched junction bases: 12. CDR3 bases: TGTGCCAGCACCCCCGGGGAGGCAGGGGGCACTGAAGCTTTCTTT. Translated, it gives CASTPGEAGGTEAFF.

This clone was observed a few times. The CDR3 sequence: CASSQDAVFGYTF. The CDR3 DNA is TGCGCCAGCAGCCAAGACGCGGTGTTCGGCTACACCTTC. The gene calls are TRBV4-3 and TRBJ1-2; D unresolved. V was pared by 0 bases and J by 8 bases, with 10 bases between. This CDR3 is 13 amino acids long. Germline assignment: CDR1 LGHNA and CDR2 YSLEER.

This chain uses TRBV5-1 with TRBJ2-2; 13 bases line up with TRBD2. CDR3 length: 16 residues. Trimming cost V 3 bases and J 7 bases; bases outside gene matches: 6. Germline CDR1 is SGHRS and CDR2 is YFSETQ. In DNA, the CDR3 is TGCGCCAGCAGCTCCTGGGGGACTAGCGGGGACGGGGAGCTGTTTTTT. It specifies CASSSWGTSGDGELFF.

This chain uses TRBV5-1 with TRBJ1-1; tentative D call: TRBD1 (6 bases). Per the germline V gene, CDR1 is SGHRS and CDR2 is YFSETQ. There are 15 residues in the CDR3. V dropped 4 bases and J dropped 0 bases, with 13 bases sitting between them. This CDR3 is CASSPVQGVNTEAFF. CDR3 nucleotide sequence: TGCGCCAGCAGCCCTGTACAGGGTGTGAACACTGAAGCTTTCTTT.

This rearrangement joins TRBV18 to TRBJ2-2; D may be TRBD2 (5 bases). CDR3 length: 15 residues. V lost 6 bases, J lost 7 bases, and 18 bases lay in between. Looked up from germline, CDR1 is KGHSH and CDR2 is LQKENI. The CDR3 loop reads CASSPRSSGNGELFF. The CDR3 nucleotides read TGTGCCAGCTCCCCCCGATCCAGCGGTAACGGGGAGCTGTTTTTT.

The chain employs TRBV9 and TRBJ1-1; no definite D call. V was pared by 2 bases and J by 3 bases, with 14 bases between. The CDR3 is 15 residues long. The V gene's germline CDR1 is SGDLS and CDR2 YYNGEE. CDR3 bases: TGTGCCAGCAGCGTTTTGTCGGGAACTGACACTGAAGCTTTCTTT. This sequence encodes CASSVLSGTDTEAFF. Full variable domain (outside the CDR3, taken from reference TRBV9 and TRBJ1-1): DSGVTQTPKHLITATGQRVTLRCSPRSGDLSVYWYQQSLDQGLQFLIQYYNGEERAKGNILERFSAQQFPDLHSELNLSSLELGDSALYFCASSVLSGTDTEAFFGQGTRLTVV.

This clone has a handful of counts. V is TRBV19 and J is TRBJ2-2, with a tentative D call TRBD1 (6 bases). The V gene's germline CDR1 is LNHDA and CDR2 SQIVND (reference sequence). The length of the CDR3 is 15 residues. The V and J ends lost 5 bases and 4 bases respectively, with 14 bases between them. The CDR3, as DNA: TGTGCCAGTAGTCCACGGACAGCACCCACCGGGGAGCTGTTTTTT. This sequence encodes CASSPRTAPTGELFF.

The chain uses TRBV2 and TRBJ1-1; TRBD1 matches 7 bases. With V trimmed by 7 bases and J by 4 bases, 12 bases remained unmatched. The CDR3 sequence is 15 residues long. Germline V gene data show CDR1 as SNHLY and CDR2 as FYNNEI. CDR3 nucleotide sequence: TGTGCCAGCACCACACCGAGACAGGGACTCACTGAAGCTTTCTTT. This encodes CASTTPRQGLTEAFF.

The CDR3 loop reads CATYRRDRGNYGYTF. The DNA for the CDR3 is TGTGCCACATACCGCCGGGACAGGGGGAACTATGGCTACACCTTC. V and J are TRBV19 and TRBJ1-2, with 11 bases matching TRBD1. The ends lost 10 bases at V and 2 bases at J; junction bases unmatched: 9. The CDR3 length is 15 residues. Germline V gene lookup returns CDR1 LNHDA and CDR2 SQIVND (reference sequence).

This clone has just a few counts. The chain employs TRBV5-5 and TRBJ1-3, with D perhaps TRBD1 (5 bases). Germline assignment: CDR1 SGHKS and CDR2 YYEKEE (reference sequence). The CDR3 totals 16 residues. Trimming cost V 0 bases and J 2 bases, with 12 bases left between them. For the CDR3, the DNA is TGTGCCAGCAGCTTGGGTTTTCCGGGGGCTGGAAACACCATATATTTT. This gives the protein CASSLGFPGAGNTIYF.

V and J are TRBV4-1 and TRBJ1-5, with D tentatively TRBD1 (6 bases). V shed 4 bases and J shed 9 bases, with 19 bases lying between them. There are 15 residues in the CDR3. Germline assignment: CDR1 MGHRA and CDR2 YSYEKL. CDR3 protein: CASSPQTGPTGPQHF. CDR3 DNA sequence: TGCGCCAGCAGCCCGCAGACAGGCCCGACGGGGCCCCAGCATTTT.

This clone has a handful of counts. This sequence joins TRBV5-8 and TRBJ1-2; D possibly corresponds to TRBD1 (6 bases). Germline CDR1 reads SGHTS; CDR2 reads YDEGEE. V shed 5 bases and J shed 4 bases, with 18 bases lying between them. The CDR3 runs to 15 residues. Here the CDR3 DNA reads TGTGCCAGCAGTCCCCAGGGGACTACCCCCTATGGCTACACCTTC. Its translation: CASSPQGTTPYGYTF.

The V gene is TRBV7-9, the J gene TRBJ1-6; D is perhaps TRBD1 (5 bases). V lost 3 bases to trimming and J lost 7 bases, with 10 bases between them. Germline values: CDR1 SEHNR, CDR2 FQNEAQ (reference sequence). This CDR3 has 14 residues. The CDR3 loop is CASSLGGVNSPLHF. The CDR3 DNA reads as TGTGCCAGCAGCTTGGGGGGGGTCAATTCACCCCTCCACTTT.

Only a few counts were recorded for this clone. The V and J genes are TRBV18 and TRBJ2-7; 12 nucleotides align to TRBD2. The length of the CDR3 is 17 residues. Losses at the gene ends were 3 bases for V and 0 bases for J; bases not matched to a gene: 6. Germline CDR1 and CDR2: KGHSH and LQKENI. The CDR3 protein is CASSPTSGGPFSYEQYF. The DNA for the CDR3 is TGTGCCAGCTCACCTACTAGCGGGGGGCCGTTCTCCTACGAGCAGTACTTC. The whole variable domain, remainder taken from reference TRBV18 and TRBJ2-7, is NAGVMQNPRHLVRRRGQEARLRCSPMKGHSHVYWYRQLPEEGLKFMVYLQKENIIDESGMPKERFSAEFPKEGPSILRIQQVVRGDSAAYFCASSPTSGGPFSYEQYFGPGTRLTVT.

CDR3 loop: CASSLERRSYGYTF. Written as DNA, the CDR3 is TGTGCCAGCAGCTTAGAGCGGCGAAGCTATGGCTACACCTTC. This chain uses TRBV7-2 with TRBJ1-2; D is undetermined. V gave up 1 base and J gave up 4 bases, with 10 bases separating them. The CDR3 has 14 amino acids. Per the germline V gene, CDR1 is SGHTA and CDR2 is FQGNSA.

This chain uses TRBV4-1 with TRBJ2-1, with TRBD1 identical over 7 bases. Germline CDR1 is MGHRA and CDR2 is YSYEKL. CDR3 length equals 17 residues. V lost 0 bases to trimming and J lost 0 bases; unmatched junction nucleotides: 5. DNA for the CDR3: TGCGCCAGCAGCCAAGACGACGACAGGGCCTCCTACAATGAGCAGTTCTTC. Amino acids: CASSQDDDRASYNEQFF.